The 24 T cell receptor beta chains in this list originate from one sample, sequenced in a study of T cells after yellow fever vaccination. TCRdb independently ran MiXCR on the 5' RACE reads; one entry per CDR3 protein. This sample has a few hundred thousand distinct CDR3 sequences, with 15% to 20% found just once. Here the sequenced sample was PBMCs, taken 15 days after the yellow fever booster vaccination. The receptors shown here come from a man aged 25 to 45 who received the YFV17D yellow fever vaccine.

Many counts were recorded for this clonotype. The chain recombines TRBV28 with TRBJ1-5, with 8 bases that match TRBD1. Germline V CDR1 and CDR2: MDHEN, SYDVKM. The V gene end was trimmed by 6 bases and the J gene end by 1 base; junction bases not matched to a gene: 8. This CDR3 is built from 16 residues. DNA of the CDR3: TGTGCCAGCAGGAATCCTGGACAGGGAAGCAATCAGCCCCAGCATTTT. It translates to CASRNPGQGSNQPQHF.

The chain uses TRBV6-5 and TRBJ2-2; 8 bases map to TRBD2. The germline CDR1 and CDR2 sequences are MNHEY and SVGAGI. This CDR3 has 17 amino acids. The J segment lost 4 bases and the V segment lost 0 bases, leaving 7 bases of the junction unmatched. The CDR3 here is CASSYSSGSGGTGELFF. The CDR3 region has the DNA TGTGCCAGCAGTTACTCGAGCGGGAGCGGGGGCACCGGGGAGCTGTTTTTT.

The chain has TRBV4-3 and TRBJ2-2; D possibly uses TRBD1 or TRBD2 (5 bases each). This CDR3 is 17 amino acids long. Germline V gene data show CDR1 as LGHNA and CDR2 as YSLEER. The germline V and J ends were trimmed by 4 bases and 4 bases, with 19 bases remaining between them. For the CDR3, the DNA is TGCGCCAGCAGCCGTGGGGGATCCTTTCCAGGCACCGGGGAGCTGTTTTTT. As protein: CASSRGGSFPGTGELFF.

V and J are TRBV20-1 and TRBJ2-7; no firm D call. V lost 4 bases to trimming and J lost 2 bases, with 12 bases between them. Germline V gives CDR1 DFQATT, CDR2 SNEGSKA (reference sequence). CDR3 length: 13 residues. CDR3 DNA sequence: TGCAGTGCTATTGCTAACGTGCCCTACGAGCAGTACTTC. Translated: CSAIANVPYEQYF.

This clonotype showed up just a few times. The chain has TRBV11-1 and TRBJ2-7; 9 positions agree with TRBD1. The CDR3 length is 18 residues. Germline trimming cut 5 bases from V and 1 base from J; bases unmatched to any gene: 15. CDR1 is SGHAT, CDR2 FQDESV, per germline (reference sequence). The CDR3 loop reads CASSNTVYRGQGSYEQYF. CDR3 sequence (DNA): TGTGCCAGCAGCAATACCGTGTACAGGGGGCAGGGTTCCTACGAGCAGTACTTC.

This rearrangement joins TRBV20-1 to TRBJ2-7, with D unclear. Trimming shortened V by 3 bases and J by 2 bases, and 14 bases separated the two germline ends. Germline V gene data show CDR1 as DFQATT and CDR2 as SNEGSKA (reference sequence). This CDR3 contains 14 residues. The CDR3 DNA sequence: TGCAGTGCTAGTCCCCGGAGTTTCCCCTACGAGCAGTACTTC. This codes for CSASPRSFPYEQYF.

This clonotype was seen a handful of times. The chain links TRBV15 to TRBJ2-1; either TRBD1 or TRBD2 may fit D (5 bases each). The ends were cut back, 0 bases at V and 12 bases at J, with 9 bases in the middle. The germline V gene encodes CDR1 LNHNV and CDR2 YYDKDF (reference sequence). There are 12 residues in the CDR3. In nucleotides, the CDR3 is TGTGCCACCAGCAGAGATACGGGGACGCAGTTCTTC. Its translation: CATSRDTGTQFF.

This chain links TRBV15 with TRBJ2-2, with D hard to call. The V end was cut by 1 base, the J end by 2 bases, with 11 bases between. Germline-derived CDR1 and CDR2 are LNHNV and YYDKDF (reference sequence). The CDR3 totals 16 residues. The CDR3 DNA sequence: TGTGCCACCAGCAGAGGGGCCAAAACAAACACCGGGGAGCTGTTTTTT. Its protein product is CATSRGAKTNTGELFF. Complete variable domain (other parts from reference TRBV15 and TRBJ2-2): DAMVIQNPRYQVTQFGKPVTLSCSQTLNHNVMYWYQQKSSQAPKLLFHYYDKDFNNEADTPDNFQSRRPNTSFCFLDIRSPGLGDTAMYLCATSRGAKTNTGELFFGEGSRLTVL.

This clonotype was picked up a small number of times. This chain uses TRBV7-2 with TRBJ2-3; 12 bases map to TRBD2. The ends lost 5 bases at V and 9 bases at J; junction bases unmatched: 12. Germline V gives CDR1 SGHTA, CDR2 FQGNSA. The CDR3 contains 16 residues. CDR3 sequence (DNA): TGTGCCAGCAGCCCCTGGACTAGCGGGGCCCGGTGGACGCAGTATTTT. Translation gives CASSPWTSGARWTQYF.

The V gene is TRBV10-3, the J gene TRBJ1-5; 9 positions match TRBD1. The CDR3 loop spans 17 amino acids. Germline values: CDR1 ENHRY, CDR2 SYGVKD. The V gene end was trimmed by 5 bases and the J gene end by 2 bases; junction bases not matched to a gene: 10. CDR3 bases: TGTGCCATCAGTCGATCTCGAGGGGACAGGGGCAATCAGCCCCAGCATTTT. Translation gives CAISRSRGDRGNQPQHF.

The chain recombines TRBV11-2 with TRBJ2-1; D is possibly TRBD2 (6 bases). Germline-derived CDR1 and CDR2 are SGHAT and FQNNGV. CDR3 length equals 14 residues. Trimming took off 2 bases at V and 9 bases at J, with 14 bases between the two ends. The CDR3 is CASSLSGSYGEQFF. CDR3 nucleotides: TGTGCCAGCAGCTTATCCGGGAGTTACGGTGAGCAGTTCTTC.

The chain joins TRBV29-1 to TRBJ2-1, with 9 bases that match TRBD1. The CDR3 is 14 amino acids. The germline V gene has CDR1 SQVTM and CDR2 ANQGSEA. Trimming cost V 8 bases and J 10 bases; bases outside gene matches: 15. In DNA, the CDR3 is TGCAGCATGACTGCCGGGACAGGGAGTGGGGAGCAGTTCTTC. This encodes CSMTAGTGSGEQFF.

A few counts support this clonotype. The gene calls are TRBV6-2 or TRBV6-3 and TRBJ2-7, with D possibly TRBD2 on 6 matching bases. The germline V gene has CDR1 MNHEY and CDR2 SVGEGT. This CDR3 has 14 residues. V gave up 8 bases and J gave up 5 bases, with 19 bases separating them. The CDR3 nucleotides read TGTGCCAGCCGGTCGGAGGGTGGTGTAGACGAGCAGTACTTC. It is translated as CASRSEGGVDEQYF.

This clonotype was recorded a few times. This chain uses TRBV6-5 with TRBJ2-1; 7 bases map to TRBD2. The CDR3 loop spans 16 amino acids. Trimming took 5 bases from V and 7 from J; bases not matched to a gene: 14. CDR1 MNHEY and CDR2 SVGAGI come from the germline V gene. CDR3 nucleotide sequence: TGTGCCAGCAGTATCGGGGCGGGAGATGGGCGAAATGAGCAGTTCTTC. Its protein product is CASSIGAGDGRNEQFF.

The rearrangement uses TRBV5-4 and TRBJ2-7, with D unresolved. The length of the CDR3 is 16 residues. Germline V gene sequence: CDR1 SGHNT, CDR2 YYREEE (reference sequence). Trimming removed 2 bases from V and 7 bases from J, with 22 bases in between. The CDR3 loop reads CASSFNPSLGTGEQYF. The CDR3 nucleotides read TGTGCCAGCAGCTTTAACCCGAGTTTGGGAACTGGAGAGCAGTACTTC.

In its sample, this clonotype was seen a few times. Here the CDR3 reads CATSDSLYTGVGQYF. The CDR3 DNA reads TGTGCCACCAGTGATTCCCTTTATACTGGTGTCGGGCAGTACTTC. This chain links TRBV24-1 with TRBJ2-7, with D uncertain. V was clipped by 2 bases and J by 9 bases, with 19 bases between them. The germline CDR1 and CDR2 sequences are KGHDR and SFDVKD. The CDR3 has 15 amino acids.

This clonotype was observed a handful of times. The chain uses TRBV20-1 and TRBJ1-4; 9 nucleotides match TRBD1. Germline V gene sequence: CDR1 DFQATT, CDR2 SNEGSKA (reference sequence). This CDR3 contains 15 residues. V was pared by 6 bases and J by 8 bases, with 13 bases of the junction left unmatched. The CDR3 coding sequence is TGCAGTGCCCCTGAAGCCGGGACAGGGTCCGAAAAACTGTTTTTT. This sequence encodes CSAPEAGTGSEKLFF.

This clonotype was counted a few times. The chain is built from TRBV6-1 and TRBJ1-2, with D possibly TRBD1 on 5 matching bases. Trimming removed 10 bases at V and 2 bases at J, with 14 bases between. This CDR3 region has 13 residues. Germline CDR1 MNHNS, CDR2 SASEGT. Here the CDR3 reads CAITRGINYGYTF. The CDR3 coding sequence is TGTGCCATCACACGGGGGATCAACTATGGCTACACCTTC.

This clonotype was seen only a few times. The chain is built from TRBV7-9 and TRBJ2-7, with 13 bases that match TRBD2. Trimming at V came to 9 bases and at J to 4 bases, leaving 6 bases not matched to a gene. Germline V gene lookup returns CDR1 SEHNR and CDR2 FQNEAQ (reference sequence). CDR3 length: 14 amino acids. As DNA, the CDR3 is TGTGCCAGTGTTCCGGGACTAGCGGGGTACGAGCAGTACTTC. This codes for CASVPGLAGYEQYF. The full variable domain, its missing parts supplied by reference TRBV7-9 and TRBJ2-7, is DTGVSQNPRHKITKRGQNVTFRCDPISEHNRLYWYRQTLGQGPEFLTYFQNEAQLEKSRLLSDRFSAERPKGSFSTLEIQRTEQGDSAMYLCASVPGLAGYEQYFGPGTRLTVT.

The chain recombines TRBV4-1 with TRBJ2-7, with a weak D call TRBD1 (6 bases). V was pared by 0 bases and J by 3 bases, with 21 bases between. The CDR3 has 18 amino acids. CDR1 MGHRA and CDR2 YSYEKL come from the germline V gene. DNA for the CDR3: TGCGCCAGCAGCCAAGAGCCCCAGGACAGACTCACCGGCTACGAGCAGTACTTC. Its translation: CASSQEPQDRLTGYEQYF.

This chain links TRBV12-3 or TRBV12-4 with TRBJ2-1; TRBD2 agrees at 15 bases. The CDR3 totals 17 residues. V trimming: 5 bases; J trimming: 6 bases; junction bases outside the gene matches: 8. In nucleotides, the CDR3 is TGTGCCAGCAGTCTTGGGACTAGCGGGAGGTTGAGCAATGAGCAGTTCTTC. Translating it yields CASSLGTSGRLSNEQFF.

The chain uses TRBV29-1 and TRBJ2-7; D is uncertain. Germline V gene data show CDR1 as SQVTM and CDR2 as ANQGSEA. The CDR3 is 13 residues long. V lost 6 bases and J lost 6, with 18 bases in between. The CDR3 DNA is TGCAGCGTGCTAGGAAGGGCAGGTGGCGAGCAGTACTTC. Its translation: CSVLGRAGGEQYF.

This clonotype was seen more than once but under ten times. The V call is TRBV6-5, the J call TRBJ1-3; D uncertain. Germline V gene lookup returns CDR1 MNHEY and CDR2 SVGAGI. Trimming stripped 4 bases from V and 3 bases from J, with 10 bases between. CDR3 length: 14 residues. The CDR3 region has the DNA TGTGCCAGCAGTTTGGAGAAGTTTGGAAACACCATATATTTT. Translation: CASSLEKFGNTIYF.

The V call is TRBV7-9, the J call TRBJ2-7, with unresolved D. CDR3 length: 15 residues. The germline V gene has CDR1 SEHNR and CDR2 FQNEAQ (reference sequence). The V end was cut by 0 bases, the J end by 0 bases, with 9 bases between. For the CDR3, the DNA is TGTGCCAGCAGCTTAGCTGCGCGGAGCTCCTACGAGCAGTACTTC. This gives the protein CASSLAARSSYEQYF.